This T cell receptor beta chain was identified in a study of T cell responses to AZD1222 COVID-19 vaccine. Study-level points and caveats: There were mostly white British donors and more females than males, and clonal diversity was possibly underestimated.

Clones were read by immunoSEQ multiplex PCR, and TCRdb kept only the in-frame ones, dropping some. The profile shows 78,000 or so clones, over 70% of them singletons. The CDR3 runs 12 residues. Per germline, CDR1 LNHDA and CDR2 SQIVND (reference sequence). The V and J ends lost 8 bases and 5 bases, in that order; junction bases with no gene match: 1. This clone came up once. The antigen is undetermined. The chain has TRBV19 and TRBJ1-2; the match to TRBD1 covers 11 bases. The receptor's source is an adult who received the AZD1222 COVID-19 vaccine. This material consisted of peripheral blood, taken 28 days after the second AZD1222 dose. Here the CDR3 reads CASGQGAYGYTF. CDR3 sequence (DNA): TGTGCCAGTGGACAGGGGGCATATGGCTACACCTTC.